This T cell receptor beta chain was captured by sequencing in a study of chemoradiotherapy in HPV16-positive cancers. Study-level background: Functional T-cell assays on a couple of HPV16-positive patients' cells defined candidate HPV-specific clones and common TCR motifs.

This CDR3 is built from 15 residues. CDR1 and CDR2 from the germline V gene are SGHDT and YYEEEE. V lost 0 bases and J lost 8, with 17 bases in between. General study findings and limits: Better recurrence-free survival went with HPV-responsive T-cell expansion in HPV16-positive patients. Candidate HPV-specific clones and E7-related TCR motifs grew in tumor during treatment.

Repertoires were generated with immunoSEQ multiplex PCR, while TCRdb's copy carries only in-frame clones and drops some. The table includes roughly 1,900 clones, roughly 89% detected once. Samples were taken several times over chemoradiotherapy. As to this clone: The target antigen is unknown.

The source was tumor tissue, collected from a patient who underwent chemoradiotherapy. This chain connects TRBV5-6 to TRBJ1-2, with no clear D. The TCR originated in a human donor with HPV-associated anogenital cancer. DNA of the CDR3: TGTGCCAGCAGCTTGGCCCGGAGGCTAGCTTGGGGCTACACCTTC. Translating gives CASSLARRLAWGYTF.